This TCR beta chain comes out of a study of Graves' ophthalmopathy and Graves' hyperthyroidism. The authors diagnosed from clinical symptoms, serum thyroxine, TRAb, thyroid ultrasound and orbital computed tomography. The authors amplified TCR beta CDR3 regions from RNA transcripts. HTBI primers were employed in first-round RT-PCR, then a second-round multiplex PCR followed. Each CDR3 protein gets one entry after TCRdb re-called the multiplex PCR reads with MiXCR. The sample consists of hundreds of thousands of distinct CDR3 sequences, 22% of them appearing once. V was trimmed by 0 bases and J by 1 base, leaving 7 bases between them. Germline CDR1 reads SGDLS; CDR2 reads YYNGEE. CDR3 length equals 15 residues. The table lists this clonotype with a few counts.

This clonotype was sampled from a woman between 18 and 29 years old with stable Graves' hyperthyroidism. Some clones in this sample may be carry-over from other donors' samples. Sequencing was carried out using peripheral blood. V gene TRBV9 combines with J gene TRBJ2-2; the D is unclear. The CDR3 nucleotides are TGTGCCAGCAGCGTAGATTTGGGGAACACCGGGGAGCTGTTTTTT. This gives the protein CASSVDLGNTGELFF.